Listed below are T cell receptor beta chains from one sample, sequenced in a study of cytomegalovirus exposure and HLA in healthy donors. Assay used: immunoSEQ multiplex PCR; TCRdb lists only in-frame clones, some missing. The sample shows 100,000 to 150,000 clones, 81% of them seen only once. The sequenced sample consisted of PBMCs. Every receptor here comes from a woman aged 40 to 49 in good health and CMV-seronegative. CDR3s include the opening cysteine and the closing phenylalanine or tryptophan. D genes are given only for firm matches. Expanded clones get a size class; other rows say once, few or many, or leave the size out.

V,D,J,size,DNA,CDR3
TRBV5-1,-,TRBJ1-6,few,TGCGCCAGCAGCTTGGTGGGGGGTGGAAATTCACCCCTCCACTTT,CASSLVGGGNSPLHF
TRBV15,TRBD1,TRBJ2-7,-,TGTGCCACCAGCGGAAACAGGGGTCCCTTCTACGAGCAGTACTTC,CATSGNRGPFYEQYF
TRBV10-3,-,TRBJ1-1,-,TGTGCCATCAGTGAGTCTAGGGGGGGGGTCACTGAAGCTTTCTTT,CAISESRGGVTEAFF
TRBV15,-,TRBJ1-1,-,TGTGCCACCAGCAGAGATCCCGCCGACACGGGGGTAGCTTTCTTT,CATSRDPADTGVAFF
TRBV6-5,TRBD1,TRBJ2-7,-,TGTGCCAGCAAAAGGGGGACAGGAAGTTACGAGCAGTACTTC,CASKRGTGSYEQYF
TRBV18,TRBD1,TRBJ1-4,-,TGTGCCAGCTCACGACAGGGGATAAATGAAAAACTGTTTTTT,CASSRQGINEKLFF
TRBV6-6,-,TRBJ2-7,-,TGTGCCAGCAGTTACGGGGGGGCGTCCTACGAGCAGTACTTC,CASSYGGASYEQYF
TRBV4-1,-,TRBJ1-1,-,TGCGCCAGCAGCCCCCGACAGGACTGGGTGAACACTGAAGCTTTCTTT,CASSPRQDWVNTEAFF
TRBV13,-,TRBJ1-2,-,TGTGCCAGCAGCTTACAAGGGAGAGGCTACACCTTC,CASSLQGRGYTF
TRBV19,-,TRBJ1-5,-,TGTGCCAGTAGTATAGTTCAGGGTAGCAATCAGCCCCAGCATTTT,CASSIVQGSNQPQHF
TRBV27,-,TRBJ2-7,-,TGTGCCAGCAGGGGGACACCTCTTTTAGGCGAGCAGTACTTC,CASRGTPLLGEQYF
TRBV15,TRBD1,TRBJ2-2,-,TGTGCCACCAGCAGAGGGGCAGGGGGAGCCGGGGAGCTGTTTTTT,CATSRGAGGAGELFF
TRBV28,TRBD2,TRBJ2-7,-,TGTGCCAGCAGTTTCCCGGGAGGGCAGTACTTC,CASSFPGGQYF
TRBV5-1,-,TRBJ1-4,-,TGCGCCAGTAAACAGGGCCCGGTGGCTAATGAAAAACTGTTTTTT,CASKQGPVANEKLFF
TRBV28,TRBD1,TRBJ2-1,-,TGTGCCAGCAGTTCCCAATGGGGACAGGGGAGCTCCTACAATGAGCAGTTCTTC,CASSSQWGQGSSYNEQFF
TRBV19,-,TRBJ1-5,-,TGTGCCAGTAGTATAGATTTTGGGCAGGGCAGCAATCAGCCCCAGCATTTT,CASSIDFGQGSNQPQHF
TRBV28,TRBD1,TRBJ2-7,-,TGTGCCAGCAGAGGACAGGTTACCTACGAGCAGTACTTC,CASRGQVTYEQYF
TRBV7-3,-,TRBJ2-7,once,TGTGCCAGCAGCCCCGGGGTAGGGGAGGTAGAAAAGCAGTACTTC,CASSPGVGEVEKQYF
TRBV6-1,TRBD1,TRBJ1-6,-,TGTGCCAGCAGTGAGGAGGGGGCGTTTGTTAATTCACCCCTCCACTTT,CASSEEGAFVNSPLHF
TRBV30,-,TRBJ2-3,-,TGTGCCTGGAGTGTAGGTAGCTTGGGCACAGATACGCAGTATTTT,CAWSVGSLGTDTQYF
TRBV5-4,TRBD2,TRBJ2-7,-,TGTGCCAGCAGCCAGACTAGCGGGGCGCAATCGTACAGTCAGTACTTC,CASSQTSGAQSYSQYF
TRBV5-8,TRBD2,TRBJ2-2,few,TGTGCCAGCACCGAGGGAGGGAGGGCCCGTACCGGGGAGCTGTTTTTT,CASTEGGRARTGELFF
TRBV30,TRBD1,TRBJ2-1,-,TGTGCCTGGGAAACAGGGGGTAGCTACAATGAGCAGTTCTTC,CAWETGGSYNEQFF
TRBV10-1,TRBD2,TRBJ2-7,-,TGCGCCAGCAGTGATGGGCTAGCGGGAAGAAGAACCTACGAGCAGTACTTC,CASSDGLAGRRTYEQYF
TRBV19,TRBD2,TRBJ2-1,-,TGTGCCAGTAGTATGCTAGCGGGGGTTAACAATGAGCAGTTCTTC,CASSMLAGVNNEQFF
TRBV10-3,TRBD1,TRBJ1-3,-,TGTGCCATCAGTGACCCAGGGGGCAGCTTTGGAAACACCATATATTTT,CAISDPGGSFGNTIYF
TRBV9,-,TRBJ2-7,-,TGTGCCAGCAGCCCCGGAGGGGGCAACACCTACGAGCAGTACTTC,CASSPGGGNTYEQYF
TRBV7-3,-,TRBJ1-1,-,TGTGCCAGCAGCTTAACTGCCCGGGATATGAACACTGAAGCTTTCTTT,CASSLTARDMNTEAFF
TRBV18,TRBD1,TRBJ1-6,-,TGTGCCAGCTCACCAGCAGGGGGCCGATCACCCCTCCACTTT,CASSPAGGRSPLHF
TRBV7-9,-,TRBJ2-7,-,TGTGCCAGCAGCTCGCAGACAGGACACTACGAGCAGTACTTC,CASSSQTGHYEQYF
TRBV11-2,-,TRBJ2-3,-,TGTGCCAGCAGCTTCAGCAGGGGCGTAAGCACAGATACGCAGTATTTT,CASSFSRGVSTDTQYF